These 12 T cell receptor beta chains share one sample of origin, sequenced in a study of OX40 agonist ivuxolimab in advanced cancers. The library was made by the immunoSEQ multiplex PCR assay. TCRdb's version of the immuneACCESS table is confined to in-frame rearrangements and falls short of the full clone set. An unresolved V gene accounts for under half of the shortfall where checked; the remainder is of unknown origin. For this sample the table gives about 64,000 clones, of which 84% were detected only once. Approximately 2% of the sample is taken by the ten largest. The specimen comprised CD4+ or CD8+ T cells sorted from blood, sampled in a trial of the OX40 agonist ivuxolimab. These receptor sequences come from an adult with an advanced solid tumor such as melanoma, head and neck, liver or kidney cancer.

The chain couples TRBV30 to TRBJ1-1; D ambiguous. Per the germline V gene, CDR1 is GTSNPN and CDR2 is SVGIG (reference sequence). The CDR3 runs 15 residues. Trimming took 2 bases from V and 4 from J, leaving 17 bases between them. The CDR3 coding sequence is TGTGCCTGGAGTCCCCAAGTGTGGCGGGGCACTGAAGCTTTCTTT. Its translation: CAWSPQVWRGTEAFF.

CDR3 amino acids: CASSLGTYEQYF. In nucleotides, the CDR3 is TGTGCCAGCAGCTTAGGGACCTACGAGCAGTACTTC. V usage is TRBV11-3 and J usage is TRBJ2-7; no definite D call. V lost 1 base and J lost 2, with 3 bases in between. The CDR3 sequence is 12 residues long. Germline CDR1 reads SGHNT; CDR2 reads YENEEA.

V usage is TRBV11-2 and J usage is TRBJ2-7; D is unresolved. The CDR3 sequence is 13 residues long. CDR1 and CDR2 (germline): SGHAT, FQNNGV. V lost 3 bases, J lost 5 bases, and 11 bases lay in between. The CDR3 nucleotides read TGTGCCAGCAGCTTGAGCACTAATCACGAGCAGTACTTC. Translation gives CASSLSTNHEQYF.

The gene calls are TRBV6-6 and TRBJ2-7; 10 bases fit TRBD1. V lost 9 bases to trimming and J lost 4 bases; unmatched junction nucleotides: 6. The CDR3 has 13 amino acids. Germline CDR1 reads MNHNY; CDR2 reads SVGAGI (reference sequence). CDR3 DNA sequence: TGTGCCAGTTCCCGGGACAGGGGTTACGAGCAGTACTTC. Translated: CASSRDRGYEQYF.

The V gene is TRBV11-3, the J gene TRBJ2-3; TRBD2 agrees at 8 bases. Losses at the gene ends were 5 bases for V and 10 bases for J; bases not matched to a gene: 14. Germline lookup yields CDR1 SGHNT and CDR2 YENEEA. This CDR3 comprises 15 residues. The CDR3 reads CASSETSGRGVSQYF. The CDR3 DNA sequence: TGTGCCAGCAGCGAGACAAGCGGGAGAGGGGTCTCGCAGTATTTT. The variable domain in full, completed from reference TRBV11-3 and TRBJ2-3, reads EAGVVQSPRYKIIEKKQPVAFWCNPISGHNTLYWYLQNLGQGPELLIRYENEEAVDDSQLPKDRFSAERLKGVDSTLKIQPAELGDSAVYLCASSETSGRGVSQYFGPGTRLTVL.

CDR3 DNA sequence: TGCGCCAGCAGCGGGACGGCTGCGGGCACCGGGGAGCTGTTTTTT. Protein: CASSGTAAGTGELFF. The rearrangement joins TRBV5-1 to TRBJ2-2, with D perhaps assigned TRBD1 or TRBD2 (5 bases each). Germline V gene sequence: CDR1 SGHRS, CDR2 YFSETQ. The ends were cut back, 4 bases at V and 4 bases at J, with 14 bases in the middle. This CDR3 spans 15 amino acids.

This clone has only one observation. J is TRBJ2-2 and V is TRBV19, with D possibly matching TRBD2 (6 bases). The V end lost 5 bases, the J end lost 7 bases, and 17 bases lay between the germline ends. The CDR3 consists of 15 residues. CDR1 and CDR2 from the germline V gene are LNHDA and SQIVND (reference sequence). CDR3 loop: CASSWDQWGDGELFF. CDR3 in DNA: TGTGCCAGTAGTTGGGACCAGTGGGGGGACGGGGAGCTGTTTTTT. Using reference TRBV19 and TRBJ2-2 for the parts outside the CDR3, the full variable domain is DGGITQSPKYLFRKEGQNVTLSCEQNLNHDAMYWYRQDPGQGLRLIYYSQIVNDFQKGDIAEGYSVSREKKESFPLTVTSAQKNPTAFYLCASSWDQWGDGELFFGEGSRLTVL.

The chain links TRBV27 to TRBJ2-5, with D possibly being TRBD1 (7 bases). Germline CDR1 is MNHEY and CDR2 is SMNVEV (reference sequence). This CDR3 has 14 amino acids. Trimming left V 4 bases short and J 7 bases short, with 16 bases between. CDR3 DNA: TGTGCCAGCAGTTCGCGGGGCCAGGGGGGGACCCAGTACTTC. Encoded protein: CASSSRGQGGTQYF.

J is TRBJ1-3 and V is TRBV7-9; tentatively, D is TRBD1 (6 bases). Germline V gene data show CDR1 as SEHNR and CDR2 as FQNEAQ (reference sequence). There are 15 residues in the CDR3. Deletions cut 5 bases from V and 4 bases from J, with 15 bases between. Here the CDR3 reads CASSARGAGGNTIYF. CDR3 nucleotide sequence: TGTGCCAGCAGCGCCCGGGGGGCAGGGGGAAACACCATATATTTT. Combining the CDR3 with reference TRBV7-9 and TRBJ1-3 gives the whole variable domain DTGVSQNPRHKITKRGQNVTFRCDPISEHNRLYWYRQTLGQGPEFLTYFQNEAQLEKSRLLSDRFSAERPKGSFSTLEIQRTEQGDSAMYLCASSARGAGGNTIYFGEGSWLTVV.

This sequence joins TRBV19 and TRBJ2-7; TRBD1 is a possible D gene (5 bases). Germline-derived CDR1 and CDR2 are LNHDA and SQIVND (reference sequence). The CDR3 covers 13 residues. The V gene lost 10 bases and the J gene lost 3 bases, with 16 bases spanning the gap. DNA for the CDR3: TGTGCCACAGGACATCCCCCCCTCTACGAGCAGTACTTC. Amino acid sequence: CATGHPPLYEQYF.

This chain links TRBV4-3 with TRBJ1-6, with 7 bases matching TRBD1. Losses at the gene ends were 0 bases for V and 5 bases for J; bases not matched to a gene: 7. This CDR3 region has 17 residues. The V gene's germline CDR1 is LGHNA and CDR2 YSLEER. CDR3 DNA sequence: TGCGCCAGCAGCCAAGAAAGGGACAGCCTAAATAATTCACCCCTCCACTTT. Protein sequence: CASSQERDSLNNSPLHF.

V and J are TRBV9 and TRBJ2-3; 10 bases match TRBD2. CDR1 SGDLS and CDR2 YYNGEE come from the germline V gene. The CDR3 loop spans 14 amino acids. V gave up 1 base and J gave up 5 bases; unmatched junction bases: 1. DNA for the CDR3: TGTGCCAGCAGCGTACTAGCGGGGGTAGATACGCAGTATTTT. Translating gives CASSVLAGVDTQYF.